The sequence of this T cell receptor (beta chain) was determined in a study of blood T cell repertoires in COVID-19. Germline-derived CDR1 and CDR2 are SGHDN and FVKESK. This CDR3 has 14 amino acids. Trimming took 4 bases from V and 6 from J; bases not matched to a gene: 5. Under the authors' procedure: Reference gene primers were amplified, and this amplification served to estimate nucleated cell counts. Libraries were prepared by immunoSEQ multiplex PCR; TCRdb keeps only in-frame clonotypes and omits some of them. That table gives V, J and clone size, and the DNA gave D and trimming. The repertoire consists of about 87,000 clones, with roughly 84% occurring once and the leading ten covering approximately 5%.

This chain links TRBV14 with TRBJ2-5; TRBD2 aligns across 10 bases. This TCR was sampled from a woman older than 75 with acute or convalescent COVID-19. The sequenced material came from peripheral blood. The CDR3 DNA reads TGTGCCAGCAGCCCGAGCGGGGGGGCAAAGACCCAGTACTTC. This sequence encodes CASSPSGGAKTQYF.